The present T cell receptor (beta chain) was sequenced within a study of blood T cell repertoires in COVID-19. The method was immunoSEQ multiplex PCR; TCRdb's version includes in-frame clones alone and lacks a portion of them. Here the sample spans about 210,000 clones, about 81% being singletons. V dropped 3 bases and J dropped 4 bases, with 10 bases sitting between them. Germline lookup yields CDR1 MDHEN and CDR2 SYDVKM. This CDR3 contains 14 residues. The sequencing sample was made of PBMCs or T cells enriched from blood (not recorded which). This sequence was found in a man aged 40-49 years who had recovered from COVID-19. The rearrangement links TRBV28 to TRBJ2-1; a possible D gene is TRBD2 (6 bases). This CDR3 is CASSLTRLYNEQFF. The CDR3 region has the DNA TGTGCCAGCAGTTTGACTAGGCTTTACAATGAGCAGTTCTTC.